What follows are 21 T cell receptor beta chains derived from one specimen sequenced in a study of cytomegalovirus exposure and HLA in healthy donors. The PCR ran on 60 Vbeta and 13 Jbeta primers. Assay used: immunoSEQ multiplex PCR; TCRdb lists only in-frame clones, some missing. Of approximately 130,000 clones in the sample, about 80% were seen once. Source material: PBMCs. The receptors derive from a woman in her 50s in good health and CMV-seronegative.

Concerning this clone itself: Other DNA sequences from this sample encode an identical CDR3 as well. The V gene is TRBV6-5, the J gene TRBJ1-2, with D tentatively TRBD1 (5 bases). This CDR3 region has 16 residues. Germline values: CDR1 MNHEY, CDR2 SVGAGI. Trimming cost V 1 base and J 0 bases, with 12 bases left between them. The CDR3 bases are TGTGCCAGCAGTTACTACCAGGGTTTTACTAACTATGGCTACACCTTC. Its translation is CASSYYQGFTNYGYTF.

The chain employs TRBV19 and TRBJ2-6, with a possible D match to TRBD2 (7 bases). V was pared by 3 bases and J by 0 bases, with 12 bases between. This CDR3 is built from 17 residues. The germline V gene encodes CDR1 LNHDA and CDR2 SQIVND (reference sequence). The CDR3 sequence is CASSIERGGSGANVLTF. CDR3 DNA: TGTGCCAGTAGTATCGAAAGGGGGGGCTCTGGGGCCAACGTCCTGACTTTC.

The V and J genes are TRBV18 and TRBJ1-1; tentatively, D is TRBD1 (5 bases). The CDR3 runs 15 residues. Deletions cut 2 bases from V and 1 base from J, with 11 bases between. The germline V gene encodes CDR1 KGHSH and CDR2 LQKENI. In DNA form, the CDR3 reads TGTGCCAGCTCACCAGTCAGGGCGAGGAACACTGAAGCTTTCTTT. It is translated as CASSPVRARNTEAFF.

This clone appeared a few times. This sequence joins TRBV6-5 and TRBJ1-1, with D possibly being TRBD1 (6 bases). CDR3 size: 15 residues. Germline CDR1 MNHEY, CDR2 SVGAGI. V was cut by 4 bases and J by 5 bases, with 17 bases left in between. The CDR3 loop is CASSFAGGAGTEAFF. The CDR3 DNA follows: TGTGCCAGCAGTTTCGCCGGGGGGGCTGGGACTGAAGCTTTCTTT.

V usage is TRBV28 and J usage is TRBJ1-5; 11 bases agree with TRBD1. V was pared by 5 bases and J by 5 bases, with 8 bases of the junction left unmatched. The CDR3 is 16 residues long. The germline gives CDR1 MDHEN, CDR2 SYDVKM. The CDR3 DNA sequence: TGTGCCAGCAGTACACCGGGACAGGGGGGCGATCAGCCCCAGCATTTT. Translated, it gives CASSTPGQGGDQPQHF. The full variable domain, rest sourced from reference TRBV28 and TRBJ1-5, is DVKVTQSSRYLVKRTGEKVFLECVQDMDHENMFWYRQDPGLGLRLIYFSYDVKMKEKGDIPEGYSVSREKKERFSLILESASTNQTSMYLCASSTPGQGGDQPQHFGDGTRLSIL.

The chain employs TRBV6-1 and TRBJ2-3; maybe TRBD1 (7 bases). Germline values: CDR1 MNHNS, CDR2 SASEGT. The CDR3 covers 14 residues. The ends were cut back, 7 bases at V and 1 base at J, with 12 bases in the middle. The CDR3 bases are TGTGCCAGCACCCGGGGGACAGGCACAGATACGCAGTATTTT. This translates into CASTRGTGTDTQYF.

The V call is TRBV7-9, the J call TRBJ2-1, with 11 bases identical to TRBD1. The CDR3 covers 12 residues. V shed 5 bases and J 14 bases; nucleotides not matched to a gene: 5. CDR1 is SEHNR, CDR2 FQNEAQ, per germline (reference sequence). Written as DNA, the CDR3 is TGTGCCAGCAGCCTGCGGGACAGGGGGGAGTTCTTC. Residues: CASSLRDRGEFF.

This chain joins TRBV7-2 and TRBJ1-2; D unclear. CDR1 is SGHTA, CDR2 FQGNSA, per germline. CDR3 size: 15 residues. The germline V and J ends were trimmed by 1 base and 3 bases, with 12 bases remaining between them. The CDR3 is CASSLEGGRDYGYTF. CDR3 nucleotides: TGTGCCAGCAGCTTAGAAGGAGGGAGGGACTATGGCTACACCTTC.

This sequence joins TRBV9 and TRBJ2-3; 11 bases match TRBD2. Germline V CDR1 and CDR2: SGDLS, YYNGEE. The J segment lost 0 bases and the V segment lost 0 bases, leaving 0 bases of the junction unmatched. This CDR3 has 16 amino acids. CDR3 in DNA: TGTGCCAGCAGCGTAGGGACTAGCGGGAGCACAGATACGCAGTATTTT. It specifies CASSVGTSGSTDTQYF.

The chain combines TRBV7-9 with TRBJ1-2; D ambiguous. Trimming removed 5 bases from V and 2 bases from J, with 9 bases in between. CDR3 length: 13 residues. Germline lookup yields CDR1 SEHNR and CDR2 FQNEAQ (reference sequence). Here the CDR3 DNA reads TGTGCCAGCAGCCCTGACATCAACTATGGCTACACCTTC. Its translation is CASSPDINYGYTF.

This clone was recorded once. The CDR3 loop is CASKQVVTGDNEQFF. The DNA of the CDR3 is TGTGCCAGCAAACAGGTCGTAACTGGGGACAATGAGCAGTTCTTC. This chain uses TRBV4-2 with TRBJ2-1, with D possibly TRBD1 on 5 matching bases. V was trimmed by 7 bases and J by 5 bases, leaving 18 bases between them. The CDR3 is 15 amino acids. Germline loops: CDR1 LGHNA, CDR2 YNFKEQ.

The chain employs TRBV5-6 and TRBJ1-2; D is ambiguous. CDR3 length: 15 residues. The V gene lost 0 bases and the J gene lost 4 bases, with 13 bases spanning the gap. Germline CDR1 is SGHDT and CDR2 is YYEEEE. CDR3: CASSLELQLGYGYTF. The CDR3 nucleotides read TGTGCCAGCAGCTTGGAGCTCCAACTAGGCTATGGCTACACCTTC.

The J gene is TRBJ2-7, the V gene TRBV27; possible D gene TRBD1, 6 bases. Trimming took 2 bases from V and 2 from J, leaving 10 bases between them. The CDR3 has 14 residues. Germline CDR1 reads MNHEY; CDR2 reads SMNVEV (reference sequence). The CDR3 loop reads CASSLQGLTYEQYF. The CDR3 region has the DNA TGTGCCAGCAGTTTACAGGGGCTCACCTACGAGCAGTACTTC.

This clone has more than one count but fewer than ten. The CDR3, as DNA: TGCGCCAGCAGCACGGGAGGCCTCCGGGAGACCCAGTACTTC. Translated: CASSTGGLRETQYF. This rearrangement joins TRBV4-1 to TRBJ2-5; 7 bases agree with TRBD2. J lost 5 bases, V lost 5 bases, and 8 bases had no gene match. The CDR3 runs to 14 residues. Germline-derived CDR1 and CDR2 are MGHRA and YSYEKL.

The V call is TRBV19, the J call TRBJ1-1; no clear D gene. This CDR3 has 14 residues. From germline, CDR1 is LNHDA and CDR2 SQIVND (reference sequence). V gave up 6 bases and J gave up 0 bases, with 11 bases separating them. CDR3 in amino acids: CASRRNGMNTEAFF. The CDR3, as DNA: TGTGCCAGTAGGCGGAACGGGATGAACACTGAAGCTTTCTTT.

The CDR3 here is CASSLGTSGRSLDTQYF. In nucleotides, the CDR3 is TGCGCCAGCAGCCTGGGGACTAGCGGGAGGTCTCTAGATACGCAGTATTTT. The chain carries TRBV5-1 and TRBJ2-3; 15 positions match TRBD2. The J segment lost 5 bases and the V segment lost 4 bases, leaving 8 bases of the junction unmatched. In germline, CDR1 is SGHRS, CDR2 YFSETQ. This CDR3 contains 17 residues.

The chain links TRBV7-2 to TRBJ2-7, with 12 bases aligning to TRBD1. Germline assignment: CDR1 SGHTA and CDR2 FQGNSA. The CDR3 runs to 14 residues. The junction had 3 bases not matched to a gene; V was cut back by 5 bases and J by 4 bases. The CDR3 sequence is CASSRDRGQYEQYF. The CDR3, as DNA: TGTGCCAGCAGCCGGGACAGGGGGCAATACGAGCAGTACTTC.

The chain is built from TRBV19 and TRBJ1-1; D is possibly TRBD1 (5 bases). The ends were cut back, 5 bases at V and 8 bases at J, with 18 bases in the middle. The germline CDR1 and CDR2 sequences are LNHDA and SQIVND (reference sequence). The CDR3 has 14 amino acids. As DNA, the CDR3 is TGTGCCAGTAGTTCGCGACTCAGGGTGGCCGAAGCTTTCTTT. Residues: CASSSRLRVAEAFF.

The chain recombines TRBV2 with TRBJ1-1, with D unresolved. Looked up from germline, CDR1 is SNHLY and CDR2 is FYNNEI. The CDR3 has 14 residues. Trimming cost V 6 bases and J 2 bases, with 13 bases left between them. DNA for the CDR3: TGTGCCAGCAGCAGGTTAAAGACAAACACTGAAGCTTTCTTT. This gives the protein CASSRLKTNTEAFF.

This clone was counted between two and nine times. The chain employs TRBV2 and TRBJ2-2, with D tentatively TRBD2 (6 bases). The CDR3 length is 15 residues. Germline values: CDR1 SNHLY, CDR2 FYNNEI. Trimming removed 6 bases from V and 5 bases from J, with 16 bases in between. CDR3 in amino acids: CASSPSPAGTGELFF. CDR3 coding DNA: TGTGCCAGCAGCCCTTCCCCGGCGGGAACCGGGGAGCTGTTTTTT.

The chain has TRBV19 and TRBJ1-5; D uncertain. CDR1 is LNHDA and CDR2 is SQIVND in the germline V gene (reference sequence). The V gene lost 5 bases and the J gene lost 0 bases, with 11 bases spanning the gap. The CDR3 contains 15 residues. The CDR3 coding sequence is TGTGCCAGTAGTCCCCCGCGCTATAGCAATCAGCCCCAGCATTTT. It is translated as CASSPPRYSNQPQHF.